This TCR beta chain originates from a study of shared clonotypes between healthy human individuals. Study as a whole: There were three CD4 naive, three CD4 memory, two CD8 naive and one CD8 memory plates per donor.

Repertoires were generated with immunoSEQ multiplex PCR, while TCRdb's copy carries only in-frame clones and drops some. This sample has roughly 640,000 clones; around 97% occur once, and the top ten carry roughly 0.055%. Donors were healthy HIV-negative adults without recently reported acute infections or vaccinations. Caucasian adults living in Nashville, Tennessee, provided all samples. Looked up from germline, CDR1 is KGHSH and CDR2 is LQKENI. Germline trimming cut 6 bases from V and 2 bases from J; bases unmatched to any gene: 5. The CDR3 is made up of 15 amino acids. Sequenced sample: naive CD4+ T cells sorted from blood. Subset: CD45RA+ positively selected. The genes are TRBV18 and TRBJ2-3; 10 nucleotides agree with TRBD2. The receptor was derived from a woman aged 25 to 45 in good health. CDR3 DNA sequence: TGTGCCAGCTCGACCGGGACTAGCGACACAGATACGCAGTATTTT. Protein sequence: CASSTGTSDTDTQYF.